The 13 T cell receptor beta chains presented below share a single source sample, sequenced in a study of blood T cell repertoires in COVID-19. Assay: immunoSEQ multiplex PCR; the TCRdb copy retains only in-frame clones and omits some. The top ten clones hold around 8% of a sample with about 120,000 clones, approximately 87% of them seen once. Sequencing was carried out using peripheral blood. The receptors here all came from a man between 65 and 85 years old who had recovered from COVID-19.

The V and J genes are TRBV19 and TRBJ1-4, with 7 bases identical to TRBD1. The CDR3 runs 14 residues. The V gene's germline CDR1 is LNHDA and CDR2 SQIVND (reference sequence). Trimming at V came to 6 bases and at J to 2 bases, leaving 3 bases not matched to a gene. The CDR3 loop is CASRDRRTNEKLFF. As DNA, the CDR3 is TGTGCCAGTAGGGACAGGAGGACTAATGAAAAACTGTTTTTT.

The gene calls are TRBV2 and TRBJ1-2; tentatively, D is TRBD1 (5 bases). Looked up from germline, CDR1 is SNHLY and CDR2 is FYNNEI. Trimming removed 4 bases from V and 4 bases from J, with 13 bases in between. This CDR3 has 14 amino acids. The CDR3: CASSAVGVSYGYTF. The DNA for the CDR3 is TGTGCCAGCAGTGCGGTAGGGGTTTCCTATGGCTACACCTTC.

The CDR3 region has the DNA TGTGCCAGTAGTATAGCACGGTCAGGGGGCGAGCAGTACTTC. This gives the protein CASSIARSGGEQYF. The V gene is TRBV19, the J gene TRBJ2-7, with 7 bases that match TRBD1. The germline CDR1 and CDR2 sequences are LNHDA and SQIVND (reference sequence). The V segment lost 1 base and the J segment 6 bases; nucleotides outside the gene matches: 6. The CDR3 has 14 residues.

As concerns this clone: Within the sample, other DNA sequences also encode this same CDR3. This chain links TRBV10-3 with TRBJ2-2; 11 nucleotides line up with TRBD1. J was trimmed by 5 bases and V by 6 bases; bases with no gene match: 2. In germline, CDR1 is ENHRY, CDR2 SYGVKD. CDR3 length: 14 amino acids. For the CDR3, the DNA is TGTGCCATCAGGGGGACAGGGGGAACCGGGGAGCTGTTTTTT. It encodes CAIRGTGGTGELFF.

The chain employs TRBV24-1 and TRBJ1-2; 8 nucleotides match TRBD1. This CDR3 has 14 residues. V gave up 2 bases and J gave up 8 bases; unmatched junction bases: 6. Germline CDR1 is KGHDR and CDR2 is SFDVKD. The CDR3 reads CATSDYDRGGGYTF. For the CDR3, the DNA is TGTGCCACCAGTGATTACGACAGGGGAGGGGGCTACACCTTC.

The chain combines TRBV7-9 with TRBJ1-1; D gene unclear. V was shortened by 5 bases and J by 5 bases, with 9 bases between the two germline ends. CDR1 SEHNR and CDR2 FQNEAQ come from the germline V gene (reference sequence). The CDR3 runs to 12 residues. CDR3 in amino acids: CASSLQSTEAFF. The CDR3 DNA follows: TGTGCCAGCAGCCTACAGAGTACTGAAGCTTTCTTT.

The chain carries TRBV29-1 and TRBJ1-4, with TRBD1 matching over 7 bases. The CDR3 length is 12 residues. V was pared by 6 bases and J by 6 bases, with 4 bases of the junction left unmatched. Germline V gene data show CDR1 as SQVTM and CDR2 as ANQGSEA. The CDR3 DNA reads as TGCAGCGTCACCGGACAGGATGAAAAACTGTTTTTT. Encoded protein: CSVTGQDEKLFF.

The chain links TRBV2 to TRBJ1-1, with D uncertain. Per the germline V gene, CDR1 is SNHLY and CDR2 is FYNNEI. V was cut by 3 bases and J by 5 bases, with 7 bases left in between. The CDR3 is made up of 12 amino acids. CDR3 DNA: TGTGCCAGCAGTGACAGTTTTACTGAAGCTTTCTTT. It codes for CASSDSFTEAFF.

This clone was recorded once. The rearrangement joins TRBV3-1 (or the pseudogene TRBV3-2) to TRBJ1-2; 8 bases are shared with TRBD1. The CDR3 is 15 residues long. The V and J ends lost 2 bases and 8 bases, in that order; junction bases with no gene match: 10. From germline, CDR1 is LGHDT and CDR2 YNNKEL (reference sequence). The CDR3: CASSQRSGGAEGYTF. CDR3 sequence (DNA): TGTGCCAGCAGCCAACGTTCAGGGGGCGCCGAAGGCTACACCTTC.

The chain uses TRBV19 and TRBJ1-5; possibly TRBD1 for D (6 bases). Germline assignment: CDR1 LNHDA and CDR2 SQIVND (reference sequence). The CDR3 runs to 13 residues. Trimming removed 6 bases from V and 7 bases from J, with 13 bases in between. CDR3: CASRGQMGQPQHF. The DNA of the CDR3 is TGTGCCAGTAGAGGACAGATGGGACAGCCCCAGCATTTT.

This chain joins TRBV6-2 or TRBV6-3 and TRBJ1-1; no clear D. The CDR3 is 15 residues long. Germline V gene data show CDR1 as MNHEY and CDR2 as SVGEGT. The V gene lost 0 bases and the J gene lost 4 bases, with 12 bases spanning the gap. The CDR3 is CASSYSIRESTEAFF. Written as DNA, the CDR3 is TGTGCCAGCAGTTACTCAATACGAGAGAGCACTGAAGCTTTCTTT.

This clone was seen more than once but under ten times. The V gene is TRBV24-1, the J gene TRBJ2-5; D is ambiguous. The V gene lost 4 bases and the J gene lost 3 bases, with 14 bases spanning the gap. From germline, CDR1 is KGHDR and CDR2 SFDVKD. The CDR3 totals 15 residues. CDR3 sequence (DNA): TGTGCCACCAGTGACCCGACAAGGCAAGAAGAGACCCAGTACTTC. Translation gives CATSDPTRQEETQYF.

CDR3 DNA: TGTGCCAGCAGCTTATCTGGGACTAGCGGGAGAAATGAGCAGTTCTTC. It codes for CASSLSGTSGRNEQFF. The V and J genes are TRBV7-3 and TRBJ2-1; 14 nucleotides match TRBD2. CDR1 and CDR2 from the germline V gene are SGHTA and FQGTGA. Losses at the gene ends were 2 bases for V and 7 bases for J; bases not matched to a gene: 4. This CDR3 region has 16 residues.